This is a list of T cell receptor beta chains from one sample in a study of a mutant IDH1 vaccine in newly diagnosed glioma. The table came from immunoSEQ multiplex PCR; TCRdb's copy has only in-frame clones and leaves some out. There are nearly 50,000 clones in the sample; around 84% occur only once, and 3.5% to 4.5% lies in the top ten. Antigens for these TCRs are unknown. The source material was PBMCs, sampled from a glioma patient whose treatment included an IDH1 peptide vaccine. The receptor source for this set is a young woman with glioma. Some clones in this sample may be carry-over from other donors' samples. CDR3s include the opening cysteine and the closing phenylalanine or tryptophan. The D gene is left open where the match is weak. Where a row states a size, it is once, few, many or the class of an expanded clone; other rows omit it.

-,TRBJ2-1,TRBD1,TRBV19,TGTGCCAGTAGTGCGCGACAGGGGGTCTACAATGAGCAGTTCTTC,CASSARQGVYNEQFF
-,TRBJ1-1,-,TRBV7-8,TGTGCCAGCAGCTTGGCGGGACTGAACACTGAAGCTTTCTTT,CASSLAGLNTEAFF
-,TRBJ1-3,-,TRBV30,TGTGCCTGGAGTGGGGATTATGGCTTCACGGGAAACACCATATATTTT,CAWSGDYGFTGNTIYF
-,TRBJ1-1,-,TRBV19,TGTGCCAGTAGTATGAAGGTAGAAGCTTTCTTT,CASSMKVEAFF
once,TRBJ2-7,TRBD1,TRBV2,TGTGCCAGCAGCCGACAGGGAAGAGGGCACGAGCAGTACTTC,CASSRQGRGHEQYF
-,TRBJ1-5,-,TRBV29-1,TGCAGCGTTGATGCAGGGGGCAATCAGCCCCAGCATTTT,CSVDAGGNQPQHF
-,TRBJ2-7,-,TRBV19,TGTGCCAGTAGTATGGTCCTCAGGGGCCCCTACGAGCAGTACTTC,CASSMVLRGPYEQYF
-,TRBJ1-1,TRBD1,TRBV19,TGTGCCAGTACCCTTGGGGCCGACAGGGTCACTGAAGCTTTCTTT,CASTLGADRVTEAFF
-,TRBJ2-2,-,TRBV12-2,TGTAATACCGGGGAGCTGTTTTTT,CNTGELFF
-,TRBJ1-1,-,TRBV5-6,TGTGCCAGCGGGCCCCTGGTCTCCGGGGTGCGGGACACTGAAGCTTTCTTT,CASGPLVSGVRDTEAFF
-,TRBJ2-2,TRBD2,TRBV10-3,TGTGCCATTTGGGGTGGGAGGGCCGACGGGGAGCTGTTTTTT,CAIWGGRADGELFF
-,TRBJ2-1,-,TRBV10-1,TGCGCCAGCCAATTAGGGAATGAGCAGTTCTTC,CASQLGNEQFF
-,TRBJ2-7,-,TRBV4-1,TGCGCCAGCAGCCGAGGACCGAGCCAGGACGAGCAGTACTTC,CASSRGPSQDEQYF
-,TRBJ2-7,TRBD1,TRBV7-9,TGTGCCAGCAGCTTGCGTTTCCAGGGGGCGGACGAGCAGTACTTC,CASSLRFQGADEQYF
-,TRBJ1-1,-,TRBV15,TGTGCCACCAGCAGTAGGGATGGGAACACTGAAGCTTTCTTT,CATSSRDGNTEAFF
-,TRBJ2-7,-,TRBV6-1,TGTGCCACACTCGGGTTTTTCTACGAGCAGTACTTC,CATLGFFYEQYF
-,TRBJ2-7,TRBD1,TRBV18,TGTGCCAGCTCACCACTGGGCCCGGGACAGGGTAACCACGAGCAGTACTTC,CASSPLGPGQGNHEQYF
-,TRBJ1-2,TRBD1,TRBV4-1,TGCGCCAGCAGCCAAAGAGGACTCCGGGACAGGGGAACGCGCGGCTACACCTTC,CASSQRGLRDRGTRGYTF
-,TRBJ2-2,TRBD2,TRBV7-9,TGTGCCAGCAGCTTAGCAGGTTGGACTAGCGGGAGGGCCGCCGGGGAGCTGTTTTTT,CASSLAGWTSGRAAGELFF
-,TRBJ2-3,TRBD2,TRBV13,TGTGCCAGCAGCCCCTGGACTAGTTCTAGCACAGATACGCAGTATTTT,CASSPWTSSSTDTQYF
-,TRBJ1-5,-,TRBV19,TGTGCCAGTAGTATTTCGCAGAGCAATCAGCCCCAGCATTTT,CASSISQSNQPQHF
few,TRBJ1-1,TRBD1,TRBV5-4,TGTGCCAGCAGCTTGCAGGGGGCGGCTGAAGCTTTCTTT,CASSLQGAAEAFF
-,TRBJ1-5,-,TRBV13,TGTGCCAGCAGCAGCGGGGGAAATCAGCCCCAGCATTTT,CASSSGGNQPQHF
-,TRBJ2-7,TRBD2,TRBV19,TGTGCCACCGCCCTAGCGGGAGAGGTATACGAGCAGTACTTC,CATALAGEVYEQYF
-,TRBJ2-3,TRBD1,TRBV13,TGTGCCAGCAGCTTAGGCAACCGCCGGGACAGGGTCGCAGATACGCAGTATTTT,CASSLGNRRDRVADTQYF
-,TRBJ2-1,TRBD2,TRBV11-2,TGTGCCAGCAGCTTTGGACTAGCGGATTACAATGAGCAGTTCTTC,CASSFGLADYNEQFF
-,TRBJ2-7,TRBD1,TRBV4-1,TGCGCCAGCAGCCACCTGACAGGGAGCTCCTACGAGCAGTACTTC,CASSHLTGSSYEQYF
-,TRBJ1-1,TRBD1,TRBV27,TGTGCCAGCGGACAGGGACAGAGCACTGAAGCTTTCTTT,CASGQGQSTEAFF
-,TRBJ2-7,-,TRBV28,TGTGCCAGCAGTCCCCAGGAGGGCGGCGAGCAGTACTTC,CASSPQEGGEQYF
-,TRBJ2-7,TRBD2,TRBV5-1,TGCGCCAGCAGCTTGGCTAGCGGGGCCTACGAGCAGTACTTC,CASSLASGAYEQYF
-,TRBJ2-1,TRBD2,TRBV9,TGTGCCAGCAGCACGGACTTTGGACTAGCGGGAGATGAGCAGTTCTTC,CASSTDFGLAGDEQFF
-,TRBJ2-7,-,TRBV11-2,TGTGCCAGCAGCTTAGTAAGGGGTTCGGGGTACGAGCAGTACTTC,CASSLVRGSGYEQYF
-,TRBJ2-2,-,TRBV4-2,TGTGCCAGCAGCCAAGGGGACCTTACCGGGGAGCTGTTTTTT,CASSQGDLTGELFF
-,TRBJ2-3,TRBD2,TRBV9,TGTGCCAGCAGCGTAGGACTAGCGGACTACACAGATACGCAGTATTTT,CASSVGLADYTDTQYF
-,TRBJ2-3,TRBD2,TRBV6-1,TGTGCCAGCCTCCAGGGCGGGGGTCGGGCGCAGTATTTT,CASLQGGGRAQYF
-,TRBJ2-1,TRBD1,TRBV5-6,TGTGCCAGCAGCTTCGGACAGGGCGATGAGCAGTTCTTC,CASSFGQGDEQFF
few,TRBJ2-1,-,TRBV10-3,TGTGCCATCAGTGAGGCTAGCAGGGAGCAGTTCTTC,CAISEASREQFF
once,TRBJ2-1,TRBD2,TRBV5-6,TGTGCCAGCAGGGCGGGACTAGCTCCGCACAATGAGCAGTTCTTC,CASRAGLAPHNEQFF
once,TRBJ1-4,-,TRBV7-8,TGTGCCAGCAGCTCATGGACAGCTGCTAATGAAAAACTGTTTTTT,CASSSWTAANEKLFF
-,TRBJ2-3,TRBD1,TRBV29-1,TGCAGCGGTACAGGGGGCTCAGATACGCAGTATTTT,CSGTGGSDTQYF
-,TRBJ2-5,-,TRBV10-2,TGCGCCAGCAGTGCCTCATCCGGGATGGAGACCCAGTACTTC,CASSASSGMETQYF
-,TRBJ1-2,-,TRBV25-1,TGTGCCAGCAGTGGGGGGGATGGCTACACCTTC,CASSGGDGYTF
-,TRBJ2-2,TRBD1,TRBV6-5,TGTGCCAGCAGTTACGCCCTTCAGGGGGCCGGGGAGCTGTTTTTT,CASSYALQGAGELFF
-,TRBJ1-1,-,TRBV28,TGTGCCAGCAGTTCATTACAGGACACTGAAGCTTTCTTT,CASSSLQDTEAFF
-,TRBJ2-3,-,TRBV9,TGTGCCAGCAGCGCACTTCCGGATACGCAGTATTTT,CASSALPDTQYF
-,TRBJ2-3,TRBD2,TRBV5-1,TGCGCCAGCAGGGTGGGGCTAGCGGGAGACACAGATACGCAGTATTTT,CASRVGLAGDTDTQYF
-,TRBJ1-1,-,TRBV29-1,TGCAGCGTTGTTAACAGGAACACTGAAGCTTTCTTT,CSVVNRNTEAFF